What follows are 8 T cell receptor beta chains derived from one specimen sequenced in a study of cytomegalovirus exposure and HLA in healthy donors. The PCR used 60 Vbeta and 13 Jbeta primers. Method: immunoSEQ multiplex PCR; TCRdb's copy keeps in-frame clones and lacks some. The repertoire holds about 100,000 clones, with approximately 82% as singletons. Sequencing used PBMCs. These receptors were obtained from a man in his forties in good health and CMV-seronegative.

The chain links TRBV5-1 to TRBJ1-1; the D is unclear. In germline, CDR1 is SGHRS, CDR2 YFSETQ. V was clipped by 2 bases and J by 5 bases, with 7 bases between them. CDR3 length: 12 amino acids. In nucleotides, the CDR3 is TGCGCCAGCAGCTTTGGGGAGACTGAAGCTTTCTTT. Its protein is CASSFGETEAFF.

The V and J genes are TRBV5-1 and TRBJ2-5; 9 nucleotides agree with TRBD1. Germline lookup yields CDR1 SGHRS and CDR2 YFSETQ. V shed 6 bases and J 2 bases; nucleotides not matched to a gene: 8. The CDR3 runs 15 residues. CDR3 amino acids: CASTKTGGEQETQYF. CDR3 in DNA: TGCGCCAGCACCAAGACAGGGGGGGAACAAGAGACCCAGTACTTC.

This clone was seen a few times. The J gene is TRBJ1-4, the V gene TRBV4-3; 7 nucleotides match TRBD1. The germline V gene has CDR1 LGHNA and CDR2 YSLEER. The CDR3 spans 16 residues. Losses at the gene ends were 4 bases for V and 5 bases for J; bases not matched to a gene: 10. CDR3 region: CASSRSRGSSNEKLFF. CDR3 DNA: TGCGCCAGCAGCCGGTCCAGGGGGTCTTCGAATGAAAAACTGTTTTTT.

This chain uses TRBV9 with TRBJ2-1, with TRBD1 matching 9 bases. The germline V gene has CDR1 SGDLS and CDR2 YYNGEE. V trimming: 6 bases; J trimming: 6 bases; junction bases outside the gene matches: 16. The CDR3 totals 17 residues. This CDR3 is CASTIATQGTGSNEQFF. In DNA, the CDR3 is TGTGCCAGCACCATAGCAACCCAGGGGACAGGGTCCAATGAGCAGTTCTTC. Based on the CDR3 plus reference TRBV9 and TRBJ2-1, the full variable domain is DSGVTQTPKHLITATGQRVTLRCSPRSGDLSVYWYQQSLDQGLQFLIQYYNGEERAKGNILERFSAQQFPDLHSELNLSSLELGDSALYFCASTIATQGTGSNEQFFGPGTRLTVL.

The rearrangement links TRBV7-9 to TRBJ2-5, with TRBD1 identical over 7 bases. Losses at the gene ends were 5 bases for V and 0 bases for J; bases not matched to a gene: 3. Germline CDR1 and CDR2: SEHNR and FQNEAQ (reference sequence). The CDR3 loop spans 14 amino acids. CDR3 DNA sequence: TGTGCCAGCAGCCGGGACAGATACCAAGAGACCCAGTACTTC. Protein: CASSRDRYQETQYF.

V and J are TRBV9 and TRBJ1-5; D gene uncertain. V lost 3 bases, J lost 7 bases, and 11 bases lay in between. The germline CDR1 and CDR2 sequences are SGDLS and YYNGEE. The CDR3 extends over 13 amino acids. The CDR3, as DNA: TGTGCCAGCAGCGCCCTTGACGGGCAGCCCCAGCATTTT. It encodes CASSALDGQPQHF.

This clone was counted once. This sequence joins TRBV10-3 and TRBJ2-7; unclear D gene. CDR1 is ENHRY and CDR2 is SYGVKD in the germline V gene. The CDR3 loop spans 12 amino acids. V was pared by 3 bases and J by 1 base, with 4 bases between. The CDR3 DNA is TGTGCCATCAGTGACTCTTCCTACGAGCAGTACTTC. It is translated as CAISDSSYEQYF.

The chain uses TRBV7-8 and TRBJ1-5, with a weak D call TRBD1 (5 bases). Germline V gene data show CDR1 as SGHVS and CDR2 as FQNEAQ. The CDR3 length is 21 residues. V was pared by 1 base and J by 3 bases, with 28 bases between. In nucleotides, the CDR3 is TGTGCCAGCAGCTTAGATCCTGGGGGGGGACTCGCAGACTACGACAATCAGCCCCAGCATTTT. Encoded protein: CASSLDPGGGLADYDNQPQHF.